The 32 T cell receptor beta chains listed next were all sequenced from one sample in a study of blood T cells in healthy people across ages. Next came a second PCR, run for roughly 6 to 11 cycles, which used a sample-barcoded 5' primer along with a J-beta primer mix. From the 5' RACE reads, TCRdb called clonotypes with MiXCR, one entry per CDR3 protein. The table has just over 800,000 distinct CDR3 sequences, 62% seen once. The sequenced sample was blood. The receptors come from a man aged 25 to 45 in good health.

The CDR3 nucleotides are TGTGCCACCAGACTAACATCAGGGGGCGTCGGCTACACCTTC. It codes for CATRLTSGGVGYTF. The gene calls are TRBV27 and TRBJ1-2, with 8 bases lining up with TRBD1. Germline V gives CDR1 MNHEY, CDR2 SMNVEV (reference sequence). V lost 10 bases, J lost 8 bases, and 15 bases stayed unmatched. The CDR3 is 14 amino acids.

This clonotype was picked up a small number of times. The chain joins TRBV7-2 to TRBJ2-1, with TRBD2 identical over 13 bases. Looked up from germline, CDR1 is SGHTA and CDR2 is FQGNSA. The CDR3 length is 16 residues. V lost 4 bases to trimming and J lost 4 bases; unmatched junction nucleotides: 4. CDR3 bases: TGTGCCAGCAGCTCCCAGACTAGCGGGGGGTACAATGAGCAGTTCTTC. Translation: CASSSQTSGGYNEQFF.

This sequence joins TRBV12-3 or TRBV12-4 and TRBJ2-3, with 7 bases identical to TRBD2. After removal of 5 bases from V and 2 bases from J, the junction contained 7 bases not matched to a gene. The CDR3 sequence is 15 residues long. The CDR3 nucleotides are TGTGCCAGCAGTCCACTAGCGCCTTCCACAGATACGCAGTATTTT. Translating gives CASSPLAPSTDTQYF.

The CDR3: CASSLGGRGVQETQYF. The CDR3 DNA is TGTGCCAGCAGCTTGGGTGGGCGGGGGGTACAAGAGACCCAGTACTTC. The V and J genes are TRBV5-4 and TRBJ2-5, with TRBD2 matching 8 bases. V shed 0 bases and J 2 bases; nucleotides not matched to a gene: 6. The CDR3 has 16 amino acids. CDR1 and CDR2 from the germline V gene are SGHNT and YYREEE (reference sequence).

The genes are TRBV20-1 and TRBJ2-7; D perhaps matches TRBD1 (5 bases). The CDR3 spans 12 residues. Germline CDR1 and CDR2: DFQATT and SNEGSKA (reference sequence). This CDR3 is CKAGMGNGEQYF. CDR3 DNA: TGCAAGGCAGGGATGGGAAACGGCGAGCAGTACTTC.

Comment on this clonotype: A junction end diverges from the germline sequence, so it may reflect a read error. V usage is TRBV4-3 and J usage is TRBJ2-5, with TRBD2 as a possible D gene (6 bases). CDR1 and CDR2 (germline): LGHNA, YSLEER. This CDR3 comprises 13 residues. The CDR3 nucleotides read TGCGCCAGCAACCAAAGGGCGGGGGAGACCCAGTACTTC. Its protein product is CASNQRAGETQYF.

The gene calls are TRBV5-6 and TRBJ2-7; D is undetermined. Trimming removed 5 bases at V and 6 bases at J, with 9 bases between. Germline CDR1 and CDR2: SGHDT and YYEEEE. The CDR3 sequence is 11 residues long. The CDR3 sequence is CASSIIGEQYF. The DNA for the CDR3 is TGTGCCAGCAGTATTATCGGCGAGCAGTACTTC.

This chain uses TRBV4-3 with TRBJ2-5, with 11 bases fitting TRBD2. J lost 2 bases, V lost 3 bases, and 5 bases had no gene match. The CDR3 sequence is 16 residues long. In germline, CDR1 is LGHNA, CDR2 YSLEER. The CDR3 coding sequence is TGCGCCAGCAGCCAGTCCGTAGCGGGGGGGCAAGAGACCCAGTACTTC. Encoded protein: CASSQSVAGGQETQYF.

This clonotype appeared a few times. The chain uses TRBV5-1 and TRBJ2-5; D call uncertain. The V and J ends lost 0 bases and 5 bases respectively, with 11 bases between them. Germline-derived CDR1 and CDR2 are SGHRS and YFSETQ. The CDR3 totals 14 residues. The CDR3: CASSLEAVGETQYF. The CDR3 coding sequence is TGCGCCAGCAGCTTGGAGGCAGTCGGGGAGACCCAGTACTTC.

The chain recombines TRBV28 with TRBJ2-5; D may be TRBD2 (6 bases). The germline V and J ends were trimmed by 8 bases and 4 bases, with 20 bases remaining between them. There are 15 residues in the CDR3. CDR1 and CDR2 from the germline V gene are MDHEN and SYDVKM. CDR3 region: CASGDFLAGRETQYF. CDR3 DNA: TGTGCCAGCGGGGACTTTCTGGCAGGGAGAGAGACCCAGTACTTC.

The rearrangement uses TRBV6-5 and TRBJ1-1; unclear D gene. Per germline, CDR1 MNHEY and CDR2 SVGAGI. This CDR3 region has 15 residues. The ends were cut back, 4 bases at V and 3 bases at J, with 15 bases in the middle. This CDR3 reads CASSFGPTAYTEAFF. CDR3 DNA: TGTGCCAGCAGTTTTGGACCCACAGCGTACACTGAAGCTTTCTTT.

V and J are TRBV27 and TRBJ2-3; TRBD2 agrees at 8 bases. The CDR3 has 15 amino acids. CDR1 and CDR2 from the germline V gene are MNHEY and SMNVEV (reference sequence). J gave up 2 bases and V 6 bases, and 7 bases lay outside the gene matches. The CDR3 sequence is CASSRSGGITDTQYF. The CDR3 DNA is TGTGCCAGCAGCCGGAGCGGGGGAATCACAGATACGCAGTATTTT.

This sequence joins TRBV9 and TRBJ2-5; 8 bases agree with TRBD1. The J call is doubtful: the DNA matches TRBJ2-7 better. Germline lookup yields CDR1 SGDLS and CDR2 YYNGEE. This CDR3 spans 15 amino acids. CDR3 coding DNA: TGTGCCAGCAGCGCCGCGGACAGGGACGCGTACGAGCAGTACTTC. Its protein product is CASSAADRDAYEQYF.

The V gene is TRBV9, the J gene TRBJ2-5; 10 bases are a match to TRBD2. V lost 0 bases and J lost 4; bases outside the gene matches: 12. Germline V CDR1 and CDR2: SGDLS, YYNGEE. CDR3 length equals 18 residues. The CDR3 region is CASSVAPLAGAPGETQYF. The CDR3 nucleotides are TGTGCCAGCAGCGTAGCTCCCCTAGCGGGGGCCCCGGGAGAGACCCAGTACTTC.

The chain carries TRBV6-5 and TRBJ1-6; D is perhaps TRBD1 (6 bases). Germline values: CDR1 MNHEY, CDR2 SVGAGI. V dropped 2 bases and J dropped 8 bases, with 10 bases sitting between them. This CDR3 is 14 amino acids long. The CDR3 spells CASSYRGRDSPLHF. The CDR3 DNA is TGTGCCAGCAGTTACAGGGGGAGAGATTCACCCCTCCACTTT.

This clonotype was seen a few times. The chain combines TRBV28 with TRBJ2-7, with D tentatively TRBD1 (6 bases). This CDR3 region has 14 residues. Germline CDR1 is MDHEN and CDR2 is SYDVKM. V was cut by 10 bases and J by 0 bases, with 16 bases left in between. The CDR3 DNA follows: TGTGCCACGCTGGACAGCGTCTACTCCTACGAGCAGTACTTC. Protein product: CATLDSVYSYEQYF.

Turning to this clonotype: The junction and the germline gene differ at one end; a read error may be behind it. The V call is TRBV11-2, the J call TRBJ2-4; D could derive from TRBD1 or TRBD2 (6 bases each). The germline V gene encodes CDR1 SGHAT and CDR2 FQNNGV. This CDR3 region has 15 residues. The CDR3 nucleotides are TGTGCTAGCAGCTTAGATCCCGGGGGCAGAAACATTCAGTACTTC. Its protein is CASSLDPGGRNIQYF.

In its sample, this clonotype was seen many times. This rearrangement joins TRBV7-2 to TRBJ2-3; tentatively, D is TRBD2 (6 bases). CDR1 and CDR2 from the germline V gene are SGHTA and FQGNSA. The CDR3 loop spans 15 amino acids. Trimming pared 6 bases from V and 0 bases from J, leaving 13 bases between. Written as DNA, the CDR3 is TGTGCCAGCAGTTCGGACTACCTAAGCACAGATACGCAGTATTTT. This gives the protein CASSSDYLSTDTQYF.

The CDR3 sequence: CASCDRASGGEQFF. The CDR3 DNA reads as TGTGCCAGCTGCGACAGAGCCTCCGGTGGTGAGCAGTTCTTC. The rearrangement uses TRBV6-2 or TRBV6-3 and TRBJ2-1; D perhaps matches TRBD1 (5 bases). The V end lost 8 bases, the J end lost 9 bases, and 20 bases lay between the germline ends. Germline assignment: CDR1 MNHEY and CDR2 SVGEGT. The CDR3 is made up of 14 amino acids.

This clonotype was found many times. The chain joins TRBV9 to TRBJ2-5; tentative D call: TRBD2 (5 bases). This CDR3 comprises 14 residues. Trimming took 3 bases from V and 4 from J, leaving 13 bases between them. Germline V gene sequence: CDR1 SGDLS, CDR2 YYNGEE. The CDR3 sequence: CASSAYRAGETQYF. DNA of the CDR3: TGTGCCAGCAGCGCGTATCGGGCGGGAGAGACCCAGTACTTC.

V is TRBV25-1 and J is TRBJ1-4; D unclear. This CDR3 spans 14 amino acids. The ends were cut back, 2 bases at V and 2 bases at J, with 6 bases in the middle. The V gene's germline CDR1 is MGHDK and CDR2 SYGVNS. The CDR3 protein is CASSERRTNEKLFF. The CDR3 DNA is TGTGCCAGCAGTGAACGCAGGACTAATGAAAAACTGTTTTTT.

This chain uses TRBV6-5 with TRBJ2-1; D is tentatively TRBD1 or TRBD2 (5 bases each). This CDR3 has 14 amino acids. Trimming cost V 0 bases and J 7 bases, with 10 bases left between them. Germline lookup yields CDR1 MNHEY and CDR2 SVGAGI. The CDR3 sequence: CASSYSGVGNEQFF. The CDR3 bases are TGTGCCAGCAGTTACTCGGGGGTGGGTAATGAGCAGTTCTTC.

V gene TRBV7-9 combines with J gene TRBJ2-4, with D tentatively TRBD2 (7 bases). TRBJ2-7 matches the DNA end more closely, so the J call is doubtful. This CDR3 contains 14 residues. Germline V CDR1 and CDR2: SEHNR, FQNEAQ (reference sequence). The CDR3 DNA is TGTGCCAGCAGCTTATGGCGGGGGCAGGACGAGCAGTACTTC. The encoded protein is CASSLWRGQDEQYF.

About this clonotype: The junction departs from germline at one end; a sequencing error may be responsible. CDR3 DNA sequence: TGTGCCGGCAGCAAAGGACAGGTAGCAGGTACGCAGTATTTT. Amino acids: CAGSKGQVAGTQYF. The V call is TRBV7-2, the J call TRBJ2-3; 7 nucleotides align to TRBD1. Germline CDR1 reads SGHTA; CDR2 reads FQGNSA. This CDR3 has 14 residues.

The V and J genes are TRBV9 and TRBJ2-4, with a tentative D call TRBD1 (6 bases). The better agreement between TRBJ2-7 and the DNA end casts doubt on the J call. The CDR3 has 16 amino acids. CDR1 and CDR2 (germline): SGDLS, YYNGEE. CDR3 protein: CASSETLPGQGGEQYF. In DNA form, the CDR3 reads TGTGCCAGCAGCGAAACCCTTCCGGGACAAGGGGGCGAGCAGTACTTC.

The chain uses TRBV20-1 and TRBJ2-5, with TRBD2 matching over 8 bases. V lost 5 bases, J lost 5 bases, and 7 bases stayed unmatched. This CDR3 is 13 amino acids long. Per germline, CDR1 DFQATT and CDR2 SNEGSKA (reference sequence). CDR3 DNA: TGCAGTGCTGGCGGACTAGCACGGGAGACCCAGTACTTC. It codes for CSAGGLARETQYF.

This clonotype showed up just once. The chain uses TRBV5-1 and TRBJ2-7, with D possibly TRBD1 on 5 matching bases. The CDR3 consists of 14 residues. The germline CDR1 and CDR2 sequences are SGHRS and YFSETQ. V was shortened by 0 bases and J by 4 bases, with 11 bases between the two germline ends. CDR3 region: CASSLDQGRYEQYF. DNA of the CDR3: TGCGCCAGCAGCTTGGATCAGGGTCGTTACGAGCAGTACTTC.

The chain couples TRBV29-1 to TRBJ1-1; the D is unclear. The CDR3 has 13 residues. CDR1 is SQVTM and CDR2 is ANQGSEA in the germline V gene. Trimming pared 6 bases from V and 4 bases from J, leaving 15 bases between. The CDR3 bases are TGCAGCGTCCCCGGCCCAAGGGTCACTGAAGCTTTCTTT. It translates to CSVPGPRVTEAFF. The entire variable domain, with the rest obtained from reference TRBV29-1 and TRBJ1-1, is as follows: SAVISQKPSRDICQRGTSLTIQCQVDSQVTMMFWYRQQPGQSLTLIATANQGSEATYESGFVIDKFPISRPNLTFSTLTVSNMSPEDSSIYLCSVPGPRVTEAFFGQGTRLTVV.

This clonotype was seen a handful of times. The chain is built from TRBV12-3 or TRBV12-4 and TRBJ2-1, with 9 bases identical to TRBD1. The V segment lost 6 bases and the J segment 3 bases; nucleotides outside the gene matches: 6. There are 15 residues in the CDR3. This CDR3 reads CASSPTGGHYNEQFF. The CDR3 DNA sequence: TGTGCCAGCAGCCCGACAGGGGGTCACTACAATGAGCAGTTCTTC.

The J gene is TRBJ2-3, the V gene TRBV4-2; weak D call: TRBD1 (5 bases). Between the trimmed V and J ends, which lost 0 bases and 6 bases, there was a span of 13 bases. Germline loops: CDR1 LGHNA, CDR2 YNFKEQ. CDR3 length: 15 amino acids. In DNA, the CDR3 is TGTGCCAGCAGCCAAGAATCCAGGGAAATCGATACGCAGTATTTT. Amino acid sequence: CASSQESREIDTQYF.

The V call is TRBV6-1, the J call TRBJ2-7; D is unclear. TRBJ2-5 explains the end of the DNA better; the J call may be wrong. There are 14 residues in the CDR3. Germline V gene sequence: CDR1 MNHNS, CDR2 SASEGT. The CDR3 here is CASSLTFLGETQYF. CDR3 in DNA: TGTGCCAGCAGTCTGACTTTCCTCGGGGAGACCCAGTACTTC.

The CDR3 spells CASSLFGTSGQLYGYTF. DNA of the CDR3: TGTGCCAGCAGTTTATTCGGGACGAGCGGGCAGCTCTATGGCTACACCTTC. The V gene is TRBV27, the J gene TRBJ1-2; tentatively, D is TRBD1 (5 bases). Germline loops: CDR1 MNHEY, CDR2 SMNVEV (reference sequence). Deletions cut 1 base from V and 4 bases from J, with 19 bases between. The CDR3 runs to 17 residues.